Listed here are 13 T cell receptor beta chains from one sample, sequenced in a study of molecular identifiers for immune sequencing clone quantification. One entry per CDR3 protein, called by TCRdb with MiXCR from the PCR reads. The table shows some 680,000 distinct CDR3 sequences, with around 25% occurring only once. Sequencing input: naive CD8+ T cells from blood, with Jurkat cell RNA spiked in. Subset noted: FACS-sorted CD8+CD4-CCR7+CD45RA+ naive T cells. All receptors come from a human donor in good health. Some libraries in this study had Jurkat cell RNA spiked in.

This clonotype came up a few times. V is TRBV20-1 and J is TRBJ1-4; no clear D. The CDR3 has 13 residues. Trimming removed 5 bases from V and 0 bases from J, with 7 bases in between. CDR1 and CDR2 from the germline V gene are DFQATT and SNEGSKA (reference sequence). CDR3 loop: CSASIATNEKLFF. DNA of the CDR3: TGCAGTGCTTCTATCGCAACTAATGAAAAACTGTTTTTT.

For this clonotype: A read error may explain this, as a much larger clone is one base away. The chain uses TRBV6-2 or TRBV6-3 and TRBJ2-1; D perhaps matches TRBD2 (6 bases). Trimming took 5 bases from V and 7 from J, leaving 12 bases between them. Per germline, CDR1 MNHEY and CDR2 SVGEGT. The CDR3 sequence is 13 residues long. The CDR3 spells CASSTGGVNEQFF. CDR3 in DNA: TGTGCCAGCAGTACCGGGGGAGTGAATGAGCAGTTCTTC.

There are many counts of this clonotype. The chain carries TRBV30 and TRBJ2-7, with 8 nucleotides matching TRBD2. With V trimmed by 2 bases and J by 1 base, 4 bases remained unmatched. The CDR3 length is 14 residues. Germline values: CDR1 GTSNPN, CDR2 SVGIG (reference sequence). This CDR3 is CAWSLGGGSYEQYF. In DNA, the CDR3 is TGTGCCTGGAGTCTCGGGGGGGGGTCCTACGAGCAGTACTTC.

For this clonotype: Germline is not matched at one junction end, which may reflect a read error. The chain joins TRBV7-8 to TRBJ2-1, with 9 bases identical to TRBD2. Germline V gene lookup returns CDR1 SGHVS and CDR2 FQNEAQ. CDR3 length: 18 amino acids. CDR3 protein: CASSLNPISGRRVAQQLF. The CDR3 region has the DNA TGTGCCAGCAGCCTAAACCCTATTAGCGGGAGAAGGGTGGCGCAGCAGCTCTTC.

The chain combines TRBV19 with TRBJ2-7; a weak D match, TRBD1 (5 bases). V shed 7 bases and J shed 0 bases, with 13 bases lying between them. Germline V gene sequence: CDR1 LNHDA, CDR2 SQIVND (reference sequence). The CDR3 has 14 residues. The CDR3: CASTPWGGSYEQYF. The CDR3 nucleotides read TGTGCCAGTACACCCTGGGGCGGCTCCTACGAGCAGTACTTC.

The CDR3 DNA reads TGTGCCAGCAGCGTGCTTGAGAGCAATCAGCCCCAGCATTTT. As protein: CASSVLESNQPQHF. V and J are TRBV7-8 and TRBJ1-5; D not resolved. This CDR3 comprises 14 residues. V gave up 5 bases and J gave up 1 base, with 9 bases separating them. The germline V gene has CDR1 SGHVS and CDR2 FQNEAQ.

As concerns this clonotype: One end of the junction fails to match germline, which may point to a read error. V is TRBV18 and J is TRBJ2-7, with D tentatively TRBD2 (5 bases). The germline CDR1 and CDR2 sequences are KGHSH and LQKENI. This CDR3 comprises 15 residues. The CDR3 DNA is TGTGCCTGCTCACCGGTGGCGGGCGGGTCCTACGAGCAGTACTTC. Translated: CACSPVAGGSYEQYF.

Notes on this clonotype: A read error may produce the germline difference seen at one junction end. The J gene is TRBJ2-6, the V gene TRBV2, with 9 nucleotides matching TRBD1. The CDR3 loop spans 18 amino acids. The germline V gene has CDR1 SNHLY and CDR2 FYNNEI. CDR3 loop: CASSWTGAHLAGADVLTF. CDR3 bases: TGTGCCAGCAGTTGGACAGGGGCTCATCTGGCCGGGGCCGACGTCCTGACTTTC.

The chain recombines TRBV27 with TRBJ2-7; weak D call: TRBD1 (6 bases). The CDR3 totals 14 residues. Trimming pared 3 bases from V and 6 bases from J, leaving 15 bases between. CDR1 MNHEY and CDR2 SMNVEV come from the germline V gene (reference sequence). In nucleotides, the CDR3 is TGTGCCAGCAGTTTCAGGGGCCGTGGGGGCGAGCAGTACTTC. Translation: CASSFRGRGGEQYF.

This clonotype came up many times. V is TRBV5-5 and J is TRBJ1-6; the match to TRBD1 covers 8 bases. The germline V gene has CDR1 SGHKS and CDR2 YYEKEE (reference sequence). Trimming took 2 bases from V and 9 from J; bases not matched to a gene: 4. This CDR3 region has 14 residues. CDR3 in amino acids: CASSLGQGASPLHF. CDR3 DNA: TGTGCCAGCAGCTTAGGACAGGGAGCTTCACCCCTCCACTTT.

The sample holds a few counts of this clonotype. The genes are TRBV12-3 or TRBV12-4 and TRBJ1-1; a weak D match, TRBD1 (6 bases). Trimming stripped 2 bases from V and 7 bases from J, with 17 bases between. The CDR3 contains 15 residues. CDR3 sequence: CASSLWTAFEGEAFF. CDR3 coding DNA: TGTGCCAGCAGTTTATGGACAGCATTCGAAGGTGAAGCTTTCTTT.

This clonotype was detected ten times or more. The chain recombines TRBV12-3 or TRBV12-4 with TRBJ2-3; the D is unclear. The ends were cut back, 5 bases at V and 6 bases at J, with 9 bases in the middle. The CDR3 is 12 amino acids. CDR3 nucleotides: TGTGCCAGCAGTCGTACCTGGGATACGCAGTATTTT. Translation gives CASSRTWDTQYF.

As concerns this clonotype: One base away lies a much larger clone, so this may be a sequencing read error. The chain carries TRBV20-1 and TRBJ2-3; 9 nucleotides match TRBD2. CDR1 is DFQATT, CDR2 SNEGSKA, per germline (reference sequence). There are 16 residues in the CDR3. CDR3 nucleotides: TGCGGTGCTAGAGCGGGGGGCGAAACTAGCACAGATACGCAGTATTTT. Protein product: CGARAGGETSTDTQYF.